This TCR beta chain was sequenced for a study of control samples from healthy donors and cancer patients (dated by TCRdb to about 2020). A remark on this clone: Its antigen remains undetermined. No quality values exist for individual bases; no much larger clone is one base distant.

CDR1 SGHNT and CDR2 YYREEE were looked up in the germline V gene (reference sequence). Spanning cysteine to phenylalanine, the CDR3 consists of 15 amino acids. Of all the DNA, just the CDR3 is kept, 45 bases in frame from base 1. V trim: 3 bases; J trim: 3 bases; unmatched bases: 9. Library prep was done by the immunoSEQ multiplex PCR assay. The immuneACCESS repertoire file appears here via TCRdb, limited to in-frame rearrangements. These files lack a portion of the clones; in checked studies, under half of the deficit traces to unresolved V genes, and the cause of the others is not known. The sample profile shows 130,000 or so clones; roughly nine tenths of them were found once. The top ten clonotypes cover about 7.1% of the sample.

The origin of this receptor is a man between 18 and 29 years old in good health. The chain links TRBV5-4 with TRBJ2-7, with TRBD1 identical over 7 junction bases. Material for sequencing was blood. The encoded CDR3 is CASSSKRDSGYEQYF. The DNA sequence follows: TGTGCCAGCAGCTCTAAACGGGACAGCGGCTACGAGCAGTACTTC.